This T cell receptor (beta chain) emerged from a study of blood T cells in healthy people across ages. Study-wide findings and caveats: Bulk PBMC profiling left naive and antigen-experienced comparisons inconclusive.

A remark on this clonotype: Its specificity is not known.

It was with a sample-barcoded 5' primer and a J-beta primer mix that a second PCR of about 7 to 12 cycles was run. The study obtained at least 2.5 million CDR3-containing paired-end reads from every sample. TCRdb re-derived calls from the 5' RACE reads in MiXCR, one entry per CDR3 protein. Among 1.5 million to 2 million distinct CDR3 sequences listed, over 25% were seen once. Material: blood. The TCR sequence derives from a young woman in good health.

The CDR3 DNA is TGCGCCAGCAGCTTGGCCCCCCCCGGGACTATCGGGGGTAATGAGCAGTTCTTC. As protein: CASSLAPPGTIGGNEQFF. The rearrangement links TRBV5-1 to TRBJ2-1; 7 bases fit TRBD2. The ends lost 0 bases at V and 7 bases at J; junction bases unmatched: 16. Germline values: CDR1 SGHRS, CDR2 YFSETQ. CDR3 length: 18 residues.